One sample yielded the 12 T cell receptor beta chains listed below, sequenced in a study of blood T cell repertoires in COVID-19. Sequenced by immunoSEQ multiplex PCR; TCRdb stores in-frame clones only, minus some. This table holds around 450,000 clones, less than 95% found once. The material sequenced was PBMCs or T cells enriched from blood (not recorded which). The receptors originated from a man between 18 and 35 years old who had recovered from COVID-19.

The rearrangement uses TRBV28 and TRBJ1-5; 11 bases align to TRBD1. Per germline, CDR1 MDHEN and CDR2 SYDVKM. This CDR3 region has 16 residues. The V gene end was trimmed by 1 base and the J gene end by 5 bases; junction bases not matched to a gene: 4. In nucleotides, the CDR3 is TGTGCCAGCAGTTTATTCCGGACAGGGGGCCATCAGCCCCAGCATTTT. Residues: CASSLFRTGGHQPQHF.

This chain links TRBV29-1 with TRBJ1-1; a weak D match, TRBD1 (5 bases). V lost 2 bases and J 0 bases, leaving 19 bases between the germline ends. The germline gives CDR1 SQVTM, CDR2 ANQGSEA. This CDR3 has 17 residues. CDR3 bases: TGCAGCGTTGAATTTCCCTCAGGGTCCTTCTTGAACACTGAAGCTTTCTTT. It yields the protein CSVEFPSGSFLNTEAFF. The variable domain in full, with the rest retrieved from reference TRBV29-1 and TRBJ1-1, is SAVISQKPSRDICQRGTSLTIQCQVDSQVTMMFWYRQQPGQSLTLIATANQGSEATYESGFVIDKFPISRPNLTFSTLTVSNMSPEDSSIYLCSVEFPSGSFLNTEAFFGQGTRLTVV.

This sequence joins TRBV11-3 and TRBJ2-7; 7 nucleotides align to TRBD2. Unmatched junction bases numbered 4, after V lost 5 bases and J lost 3 bases. This CDR3 region has 13 residues. Germline V gene lookup returns CDR1 SGHNT and CDR2 YENEEA. CDR3 residues: CASSPSGFYEQYF. In DNA form, the CDR3 reads TGTGCCAGCAGCCCTAGCGGATTCTACGAGCAGTACTTC.

This clone was detected a few times. The chain has TRBV9 and TRBJ1-1; D perhaps matches TRBD1 (6 bases). The CDR3 extends over 14 amino acids. CDR1 is SGDLS and CDR2 is YYNGEE in the germline V gene. Deletions cut 2 bases from V and 8 bases from J, with 16 bases between. The CDR3 DNA is TGTGCCAGCAGCGTCGGACACAAAGGGGGAGAAGCTTTCTTT. This gives the protein CASSVGHKGGEAFF.

This chain joins TRBV7-3 and TRBJ2-7, with D unresolved. V lost 2 bases to trimming and J lost 2 bases, with 13 bases between them. Germline assignment: CDR1 SGHTA and CDR2 FQGTGA. The CDR3 contains 15 residues. CDR3 residues: CASSLRDGFPYEQYF. The CDR3 region has the DNA TGTGCCAGCAGCTTACGCGACGGGTTCCCCTACGAGCAGTACTTC.

Only one count was recorded for this clone. The rearrangement uses TRBV24-1 and TRBJ2-5; 9 nucleotides line up with TRBD2. CDR1 and CDR2 from the germline V gene are KGHDR and SFDVKD. CDR3 length: 15 residues. V dropped 3 bases and J dropped 2; count of bases not matched to a gene: 3. Written as DNA, the CDR3 is TGTGCCACCAGTGATCGAGCGGGAGGTCAAGAGACCCAGTACTTC. This sequence encodes CATSDRAGGQETQYF.

V usage is TRBV2 and J usage is TRBJ1-6, with D possibly TRBD1 on 5 matching bases. This CDR3 spans 13 amino acids. CDR1 SNHLY and CDR2 FYNNEI come from the germline V gene. V lost 7 bases to trimming and J lost 9 bases, with 13 bases between them. CDR3: CASNWEDTSPLHF. CDR3 bases: TGTGCCAGCAATTGGGAGGACACTTCACCCCTCCACTTT.

The rearrangement joins TRBV7-6 to TRBJ2-7, with 14 bases aligning to TRBD2. Germline CDR1 and CDR2: SGHVS and FNYEAQ. After removal of 5 bases from V and 5 bases from J, the junction contained 14 bases not matched to a gene. The CDR3 covers 18 residues. The CDR3 loop reads CASSPGTSGSIYLDEQYF. For the CDR3, the DNA is TGTGCCAGCAGCCCCGGGACTAGCGGGAGTATCTATTTGGACGAGCAGTACTTC. Variable domain in full (rest from reference TRBV7-6 and TRBJ2-7): GAGVSQSPRYKVTKRGQDVALRCDPISGHVSLYWYRQALGQGPEFLTYFNYEAQQDKSGLPNDRFSAERPEGSISTLTIQRTEQRDSAMYRCASSPGTSGSIYLDEQYFGPGTRLTVT.

Of note for this clone: This CDR3 is also generated by other DNA sequences in the sample. The DNA of the CDR3 is TGTGCCTGGAGTAGCCGGGACAGGGGAAATCAGCCCCAGCATTTT. Protein sequence: CAWSSRDRGNQPQHF. This rearrangement joins TRBV30 to TRBJ1-5, with 10 bases fitting TRBD1. CDR3 length equals 15 residues. The J segment lost 4 bases and the V segment lost 2 bases, leaving 5 bases of the junction unmatched. Looked up from germline, CDR1 is GTSNPN and CDR2 is SVGIG (reference sequence).

This clone has just a few counts. The CDR3 sequence: CSVVEDRGASPLHF. CDR3 bases: TGCAGCGTTGTAGAGGACAGGGGAGCCTCACCCCTCCACTTT. This chain connects TRBV29-1 to TRBJ1-6; TRBD1 agrees at 9 bases. The CDR3 is 14 residues long. Per the germline V gene, CDR1 is SQVTM and CDR2 is ANQGSEA. V dropped 4 bases and J dropped 10; count of bases not matched to a gene: 8. Filled out from reference TRBV29-1 and TRBJ1-6, the complete variable domain reads SAVISQKPSRDICQRGTSLTIQCQVDSQVTMMFWYRQQPGQSLTLIATANQGSEATYESGFVIDKFPISRPNLTFSTLTVSNMSPEDSSIYLCSVVEDRGASPLHFGNGTRLTVT.

The chain combines TRBV27 with TRBJ2-1, with a tentative D call TRBD1 (7 bases). This CDR3 is built from 15 residues. The V and J ends lost 6 bases and 6 bases respectively, with 18 bases between them. Germline CDR1 MNHEY, CDR2 SMNVEV (reference sequence). Here the CDR3 reads CASRPTVQGGNEQFF. CDR3 nucleotides: TGTGCCAGCAGACCGACTGTCCAGGGGGGCAATGAGCAGTTCTTC.

The chain has TRBV21-1 and TRBJ1-6; TRBD1 reflects the table's D call only, with no check against the DNA. TRBV21-1 is annotated as a pseudogene. This CDR3 contains 15 residues. The CDR3 DNA reads TGTGCCAGAGACGTGGGGAAAGACAGGTCTATCCCCCTCCACTTT. Protein sequence: CARDVGKDRSIPLHF.